The 32 T cell receptor beta chains presented below share a single source sample, sequenced in a study of low-dose radiotherapy and immunotherapy resistance in tumors. Time point of the sample: after trial treatment. This sample's treatment: LDRT plus nivolumab, ipilimumab, low-dose cyclophosphamide and aspirin (RACIN trial). Primers used for first-strand cDNA, a TRAV- and TRBV-specific set, covered both alpha and beta chains. Over roughly 18 PCR cycles, TCRs were amplified from a constant-region primer and V-primer adapter. TCRdb recomputed calls from the reads with MiXCR, one row per CDR3 protein. The sample records about 39,000 distinct CDR3 sequences, roughly 20% being singletons. Material: PBMCs, obtained after low-dose radiotherapy plus immunotherapy. These receptors were taken from a female donor with ovarian cancer.

This clonotype was seen at least ten times. This chain links TRBV2 with TRBJ1-2, with D perhaps matching TRBD1 (6 bases). This CDR3 spans 15 amino acids. Germline lookup yields CDR1 SNHLY and CDR2 FYNNEI. The V end was cut by 8 bases, the J end by 1 base, with 17 bases between. The CDR3 nucleotides read TGTGCCAGCGGGGGGCCGGAGACCGATAACTATGGCTACACCTTC. Translating it yields CASGGPETDNYGYTF.

Ten or more counts support this clonotype. This chain uses TRBV7-2 with TRBJ2-3, with 9 nucleotides matching TRBD1. Per the germline V gene, CDR1 is SGHTA and CDR2 is FQGNSA. This CDR3 is built from 16 residues. V was pared by 4 bases and J by 2 bases, with 7 bases of the junction left unmatched. The CDR3, as DNA: TGTGCCAGCAGCTGGGGGACAGGGCGCCCCACAGATACGCAGTATTTT. Its translation: CASSWGTGRPTDTQYF.

This clonotype was detected only once. The CDR3 region is CATSDNRDLVTQYF. The CDR3 DNA is TGTGCCACCAGTGATAACCGGGACCTGGTGACCCAGTACTTC. This sequence joins TRBV24-1 and TRBJ2-5; either TRBD1 or TRBD2 may supply D (5 bases each). CDR1 and CDR2 (germline): KGHDR, SFDVKD. CDR3 length: 14 amino acids. The germline V and J ends were trimmed by 3 bases and 7 bases, with 14 bases remaining between them.

This clonotype was seen ten or more times. The chain recombines TRBV19 with TRBJ2-5; no firm D call. The germline V gene has CDR1 LNHDA and CDR2 SQIVND (reference sequence). The CDR3 is 13 amino acids. V shed 8 bases and J shed 0 bases, with 10 bases lying between them. As DNA, the CDR3 is TGTGCCAGTGCCGGGTCGTACCAAGAGACCCAGTACTTC. This sequence encodes CASAGSYQETQYF.

The sample holds many counts of this clonotype. The chain recombines TRBV28 with TRBJ2-3; 14 bases line up with TRBD2. Germline lookup yields CDR1 MDHEN and CDR2 SYDVKM. CDR3 length: 16 amino acids. With 6 bases clipped from V and 5 bases from J, the junction kept 7 bases outside the gene matches. The CDR3 is CASRSTGTSGRDTQYF. CDR3 sequence (DNA): TGTGCCAGCAGGTCCACCGGGACTAGCGGGAGAGATACGCAGTATTTT. Full variable domain (rest looked up from reference TRBV28 and TRBJ2-3): DVKVTQSSRYLVKRTGEKVFLECVQDMDHENMFWYRQDPGLGLRLIYFSYDVKMKEKGDIPEGYSVSREKKERFSLILESASTNQTSMYLCASRSTGTSGRDTQYFGPGTRLTVL.

This clonotype occurred many times. The chain is built from TRBV6-5 and TRBJ1-1; TRBD1 might be the D (5 bases). V was cut by 2 bases and J by 5 bases, with 12 bases left in between. This CDR3 is 14 amino acids long. From germline, CDR1 is MNHEY and CDR2 SVGAGI. The DNA for the CDR3 is TGTGCCAGCAGTTACCTGGGGGGAGGAACTGAAGCTTTCTTT. Its translation: CASSYLGGGTEAFF.

This clonotype showed up many times. The V gene is TRBV7-8, the J gene TRBJ2-7; D might be TRBD1 (6 bases). Between the trimmed V and J ends, which lost 1 base and 6 bases, there was a span of 19 bases. The CDR3 is 16 residues long. CDR1 is SGHVS and CDR2 is FQNEAQ in the germline V gene. CDR3: CASSLGGNFLQGEQYF. CDR3 coding DNA: TGTGCCAGCAGCTTAGGTGGGAACTTCCTACAGGGCGAGCAGTACTTC.

This clonotype was counted between two and nine times. In DNA, the CDR3 is TGTGCCAGCAGCCGAGGCAGCCCTCGGGGAGGTGGGGCTGAAGCTTTCTTT. Its protein product is CASSRGSPRGGGAEAFF. The chain has TRBV3-1 and TRBJ1-1; the D is unclear. The CDR3 has 17 amino acids. V lost 4 bases and J lost 6, with 24 bases in between. Germline V CDR1 and CDR2: LGHDT, YNNKEL (reference sequence).

Relative to its sample, this clonotype is medium-sized. J is TRBJ2-5 and V is TRBV5-6; no firm D call. Trimming left V 1 base short and J 3 bases short, with 7 bases between. This CDR3 has 13 residues. Germline assignment: CDR1 SGHDT and CDR2 YYEEEE. CDR3 in amino acids: CASSLRQKETQYF. The CDR3 DNA sequence: TGTGCCAGCAGCTTGCGTCAGAAAGAGACCCAGTACTTC.

This clonotype was found many times. This rearrangement joins TRBV18 to TRBJ2-1; 10 bases map to TRBD2. The J segment lost 7 bases and the V segment lost 6 bases, leaving 12 bases of the junction unmatched. Germline V gene data show CDR1 as KGHSH and CDR2 as LQKENI. This CDR3 is built from 16 residues. CDR3 sequence (DNA): TGTGCCAGCTCCTCAGGAGCGGGAGGGCCGCGTAATGAGCAGTTCTTC. Translation gives CASSSGAGGPRNEQFF.

This chain connects TRBV5-6 to TRBJ1-3; 9 bases fit TRBD1. Germline V gene sequence: CDR1 SGHDT, CDR2 YYEEEE. V shed 5 bases, J shed 3 bases, and the junction held 6 bases outside the gene matches. The CDR3 runs to 15 residues. The CDR3 reads CASRDTGGVGNTIYF. The CDR3 coding sequence is TGTGCCAGCAGAGACACAGGGGGCGTTGGAAACACCATATATTTT.

The chain recombines TRBV24-1 with TRBJ2-2, with 7 bases lining up with TRBD2. The CDR3 runs 16 residues. With 3 bases clipped from V and 1 base from J, the junction kept 4 bases outside the gene matches. CDR1 and CDR2 (germline): KGHDR, SFDVKD. CDR3 residues: CATSDAGLGNTGELFF. The CDR3 bases are TGTGCCACCAGTGATGCCGGACTAGGGAACACCGGGGAGCTGTTTTTT.

This clonotype has ten or more counts. The chain couples TRBV6-8 to TRBJ2-3, with 8 bases aligning to TRBD2. The CDR3 loop spans 17 amino acids. V was pared by 5 bases and J by 2 bases, with 12 bases of the junction left unmatched. Germline V lookup: CDR1 MNHGY, CDR2 SAAAGT. The CDR3 region has the DNA TGTGCCAGCAGTGAAGCGCATGACGGGGGGGCCACAGATACGCAGTATTTT. It yields the protein CASSEAHDGGATDTQYF.

The chain joins TRBV28 to TRBJ1-6; 8 nucleotides line up with TRBD1. The CDR3 has 15 amino acids. The J segment lost 7 bases and the V segment lost 5 bases, leaving 7 bases of the junction unmatched. CDR1 and CDR2 (germline): MDHEN, SYDVKM. The CDR3 here is CASSPWDRTNSPLHF. DNA for the CDR3: TGTGCCAGCAGTCCCTGGGACAGGACGAATTCACCCCTCCACTTT. Complete variable domain (other parts from reference TRBV28 and TRBJ1-6): DVKVTQSSRYLVKRTGEKVFLECVQDMDHENMFWYRQDPGLGLRLIYFSYDVKMKEKGDIPEGYSVSREKKERFSLILESASTNQTSMYLCASSPWDRTNSPLHFGNGTRLTVT.

There are a few counts of this clonotype. The chain has TRBV15 and TRBJ2-7; TRBD1 is a possible D gene (6 bases). Germline V lookup: CDR1 LNHNV, CDR2 YYDKDF (reference sequence). The CDR3 length is 15 residues. V was trimmed by 4 bases and J by 3 bases, leaving 16 bases between them. The CDR3 sequence: CATSKYGGTGYEQYF. Here the CDR3 DNA reads TGTGCCACCAGCAAATATGGGGGCACGGGCTACGAGCAGTACTTC.

This clonotype was counted many times. The chain employs TRBV12-3 or TRBV12-4 and TRBJ1-2; TRBD1 agrees at 10 bases. This CDR3 region has 14 residues. Unmatched junction bases numbered 4, after V lost 3 bases and J lost 6 bases. This CDR3 reads CASSFGTGANGYTF. The CDR3 region has the DNA TGTGCCAGCAGTTTTGGGACAGGGGCAAATGGCTACACCTTC.

This clonotype was seen at least ten times. The rearrangement uses TRBV5-1 and TRBJ2-2; the match to TRBD2 covers 7 bases. The CDR3 runs 16 residues. The junction had 3 bases not matched to a gene; V was cut back by 1 base and J by 0 bases. Germline assignment: CDR1 SGHRS and CDR2 YFSETQ. In DNA, the CDR3 is TGCGCCAGCAGCTTGACTGGGGGGGCGAACACCGGGGAGCTGTTTTTT. It specifies CASSLTGGANTGELFF.

This clonotype was detected a few times. The chain is built from TRBV5-6 and TRBJ1-4; D possibly corresponds to TRBD1 (6 bases). CDR3 length equals 15 residues. The germline V gene has CDR1 SGHDT and CDR2 YYEEEE. V was shortened by 4 bases and J by 0 bases, with 10 bases between the two germline ends. The CDR3 protein is CASSPTGTTNEKLFF. The CDR3 coding sequence is TGTGCCAGCAGCCCAACAGGGACAACTAATGAAAAACTGTTTTTT.

V and J are TRBV7-9 and TRBJ2-3; D is unresolved. With 5 bases removed from V and 0 bases from J, the gap between germline ends came to 15 bases. The CDR3 contains 16 residues. CDR1 SEHNR and CDR2 FQNEAQ come from the germline V gene (reference sequence). This chain's CDR3 is CASSPGVATSTDTQYF. DNA of the CDR3: TGTGCCAGCAGCCCAGGAGTAGCCACTAGCACAGATACGCAGTATTTT.

The gene calls are TRBV6-5 and TRBJ2-1; 8 bases agree with TRBD2. This CDR3 spans 15 amino acids. With 10 bases clipped from V and 9 bases from J, the junction kept 17 bases outside the gene matches. Germline CDR1 is MNHEY and CDR2 is SVGAGI. The CDR3 DNA sequence: TGTGCCACAGGGTCTAGCGGGCGCAGGAACGTTGAGCAGTTCTTC. Translating it yields CATGSSGRRNVEQFF.

This clonotype was picked up many times. The chain is built from TRBV7-9 and TRBJ1-2; 7 bases match TRBD1. CDR1 SEHNR and CDR2 FQNEAQ come from the germline V gene (reference sequence). Trimming took 5 bases from V and 4 from J; bases not matched to a gene: 10. The CDR3 is 15 residues long. The CDR3 loop reads CASSLIIRDSYGYTF. In DNA, the CDR3 is TGTGCCAGCAGCCTCATCATCCGGGACAGCTATGGCTACACCTTC.

This clonotype was detected ten times or more. V is TRBV29-1 and J is TRBJ2-3; D gene ambiguous. This CDR3 contains 14 residues. CDR1 and CDR2 (germline): SQVTM, ANQGSEA. Trimming shortened V by 4 bases and J by 1 base, and 12 bases separated the two germline ends. The CDR3 here is CSVGGARGTDTQYF. DNA for the CDR3: TGCAGCGTTGGGGGTGCAAGAGGCACAGATACGCAGTATTTT.

As regards this clonotype: Since a far larger clone is one base different, this is likely a read error. This chain connects TRBV4-1 to TRBJ2-3; D gene uncertain. Germline lookup yields CDR1 MGHRA and CDR2 YSYEKL. CDR3 length equals 14 residues. The CDR3 nucleotides are TGTGCCTGCAGCCAAGTAGGGCCCCGGGATACGCAGTATTTT. Its translation: CACSQVGPRDTQYF.

This sequence joins TRBV5-1 and TRBJ2-1; 11 bases line up with TRBD2. Germline values: CDR1 SGHRS, CDR2 YFSETQ. V trimming: 4 bases; J trimming: 4 bases; junction bases outside the gene matches: 7. This CDR3 comprises 16 residues. CDR3 coding DNA: TGCGCCAGCAGCAAGCCGGGACTAGCGGTTTACAATGAGCAGTTCTTC. Translating gives CASSKPGLAVYNEQFF. Full variable domain (rest looked up from reference TRBV5-1 and TRBJ2-1): KAGVTQTPRYLIKTRGQQVTLSCSPISGHRSVSWYQQTPGQGLQFLFEYFSETQRNKGNFPGRFSGRQFSNSRSEMNVSTLELGDSALYLCASSKPGLAVYNEQFFGPGTRLTVL.

CDR3 sequence (DNA): TGTGCCAGCAGTTACGAGGGGGCCTTCACAGATACGCAGTATTTT. This translates into CASSYEGAFTDTQYF. The chain uses TRBV6-5 and TRBJ2-3; the match to TRBD1 covers 7 bases. The CDR3 runs to 15 residues. Germline trimming cut 2 bases from V and 2 bases from J; bases unmatched to any gene: 4. Germline V lookup: CDR1 MNHEY, CDR2 SVGAGI.

V and J are TRBV19 and TRBJ2-5, with a weak D call TRBD2 (5 bases). The V gene's germline CDR1 is LNHDA and CDR2 SQIVND (reference sequence). This CDR3 spans 14 amino acids. The V and J ends lost 3 bases and 11 bases respectively, with 19 bases between them. CDR3 bases: TGTGCCAGTAGTATTCGGAACGGTGCATGGGAGCAGTACTTC. This encodes CASSIRNGAWEQYF.

This clonotype came up many times. The chain has TRBV5-1 and TRBJ1-1; 8 nucleotides line up with TRBD1. Per germline, CDR1 SGHRS and CDR2 YFSETQ. V shed 3 bases, J shed 4 bases, and the junction held 8 bases outside the gene matches. The CDR3 loop spans 15 amino acids. Written as DNA, the CDR3 is TGCGCCAGCAGCTCCGGAACAGGGGGAGTCACTGAAGCTTTCTTT. Amino acids: CASSSGTGGVTEAFF.

Judged by abundance, this clonotype is medium-sized (0.01 to 0.1%). The chain links TRBV5-5 to TRBJ2-2; D could derive from TRBD1 or TRBD2 (7 bases each). The CDR3 has 18 amino acids. Deletions cut 4 bases from V and 2 bases from J, with 21 bases between. The germline V gene has CDR1 SGHKS and CDR2 YYEKEE (reference sequence). The CDR3 loop is CASSPQPRQGLNTGELFF. The CDR3 nucleotides read TGTGCCAGCAGCCCCCAGCCAAGACAGGGACTAAACACCGGGGAGCTGTTTTTT.

In its sample, this clonotype was seen many times. V and J are TRBV20-1 and TRBJ2-3; TRBD2 matches 10 bases. The germline V gene has CDR1 DFQATT and CDR2 SNEGSKA (reference sequence). The CDR3 loop spans 15 amino acids. The ends lost 0 bases at V and 5 bases at J; junction bases unmatched: 5. The CDR3 protein is CSARDGLAGEDTQYF. In DNA, the CDR3 is TGCAGTGCTAGAGATGGGCTAGCGGGAGAAGATACGCAGTATTTT.

This clonotype was detected many times. The rearrangement joins TRBV6-2 or TRBV6-3 to TRBJ1-3; TRBD1 is a possible D gene (6 bases). This CDR3 has 16 residues. Between the trimmed V and J ends, which lost 5 bases and 2 bases, there was a span of 16 bases. CDR1 is MNHEY, CDR2 SVGEGT, per germline. The CDR3 loop reads CASSRRQVATGNTIYF. The CDR3 coding sequence is TGTGCCAGCAGTCGCAGACAGGTCGCTACTGGAAACACCATATATTTT.

J is TRBJ2-7 and V is TRBV28, with D tentatively TRBD1 (6 bases). The germline V gene encodes CDR1 MDHEN and CDR2 SYDVKM. CDR3 length: 13 amino acids. Trimming took off 3 bases at V and 4 bases at J, with 10 bases between the two ends. CDR3 in amino acids: CASSLRGLYEQYF. The CDR3 region has the DNA TGTGCCAGCAGTTTGAGGGGGTTATACGAGCAGTACTTC.

This clonotype was found many times. V gene TRBV2 combines with J gene TRBJ1-4; TRBD1 might be the D (5 bases). V lost 6 bases and J lost 4, with 12 bases in between. Germline CDR1 SNHLY, CDR2 FYNNEI. There are 14 residues in the CDR3. This chain's CDR3 is CASRRGRDNEKLFF. The CDR3 DNA follows: TGTGCCAGCAGGCGGGGCAGAGATAATGAAAAACTGTTTTTT.